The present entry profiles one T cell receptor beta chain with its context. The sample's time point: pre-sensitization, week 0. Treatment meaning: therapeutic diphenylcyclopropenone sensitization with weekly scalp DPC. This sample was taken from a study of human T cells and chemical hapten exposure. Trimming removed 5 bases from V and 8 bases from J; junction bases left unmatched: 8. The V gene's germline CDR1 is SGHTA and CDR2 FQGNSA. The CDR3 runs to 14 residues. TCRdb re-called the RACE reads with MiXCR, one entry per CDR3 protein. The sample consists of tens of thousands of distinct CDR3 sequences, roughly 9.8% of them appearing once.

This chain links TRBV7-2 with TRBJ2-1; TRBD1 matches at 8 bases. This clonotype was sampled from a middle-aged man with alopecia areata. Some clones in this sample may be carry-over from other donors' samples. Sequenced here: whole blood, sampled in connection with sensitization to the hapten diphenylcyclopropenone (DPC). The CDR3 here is CASSLLDRGDEQFF. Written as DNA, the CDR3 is TGTGCCAGCAGCCTCCTTGACAGGGGAGATGAGCAGTTCTTC. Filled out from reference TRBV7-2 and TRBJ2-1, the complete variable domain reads GAGVSQSPSNKVTEKGKDVELRCDPISGHTALYWYRQSLGQGLEFLIYFQGNSAPDKSGLPSDRFSAERTGGSVSTLTIQRTQQEDSAVYLCASSLLDRGDEQFFGPGTRLTVL.